The 5 T cell receptor beta chains below come from one sample, sequenced in a study of blood T cells in healthy people across ages (dated by TCRdb to between 2014 and 2017). The library was built by means of 5' RACE. The listed sequencing device is Illumina HiSeq 2500. A second PCR of about 6 to 12 cycles was run with a J-beta primer mix and a sample-barcoded 5' primer. The public reads were reanalyzed by TCRdb: fastp trimming at Q25, MiXCR alignment, in-frame beta chains only. Rows with a matching CDR3 protein are joined into one entry that keeps the most common DNA and genes. This sample is represented by about 640,000 distinct CDR3 sequences; around three fifths of them were singletons. Around 37% of the sample goes to the ten largest clones. Sequencing input: blood. The source is a man in his fifties or sixties in good health.

The genes are TRBV25-1 and TRBJ2-3; 7 bases agree with TRBD1. The length of the CDR3 is 15 residues. The V gene end was trimmed by 6 bases and the J gene end by 2 bases; junction bases not matched to a gene: 8. CDR1 and CDR2 (germline): MGHDK, SYGVNS. As DNA, the CDR3 is TGTGCCAGCAGCAAGGACAGGCTTCTCACAGATACGCAGTATTTT. Translated: CASSKDRLLTDTQYF.

This chain uses TRBV5-5 with TRBJ1-5; no definite D call. Deletions cut 4 bases from V and 0 bases from J, with 11 bases between. The CDR3 has 15 residues. Germline V gene data show CDR1 as SGHKS and CDR2 as YYEKEE (reference sequence). As DNA, the CDR3 is TGTGCCAGCAGCCTGACACCCTATAGCAATCAGCCCCAGCATTTT. Translating it yields CASSLTPYSNQPQHF.

This chain connects TRBV5-5 to TRBJ1-2, with D maybe TRBD1 (6 bases). The CDR3 is made up of 15 amino acids. Germline CDR1 reads SGHKS; CDR2 reads YYEKEE (reference sequence). The germline V and J ends were trimmed by 3 bases and 0 bases, with 12 bases remaining between them. In DNA, the CDR3 is TGTGCCAGCAGCTCGTCCGGGACAACTAACTATGGCTACACCTTC. Translation: CASSSSGTTNYGYTF.

The rearrangement links TRBV20-1 to TRBJ2-6; D remains ambiguous. The CDR3 covers 11 residues. Germline V gene sequence: CDR1 DFQATT, CDR2 SNEGSKA (reference sequence). V gave up 3 bases and J gave up 4 bases, with 1 base separating them. The CDR3 region is CSASGANVLTF. CDR3 DNA: TGCAGTGCTAGCGGGGCCAACGTCCTGACTTTC.

The sample holds a few counts of this clonotype. The chain recombines TRBV18 with TRBJ2-5; 7 bases line up with TRBD2. J lost 3 bases, V lost 2 bases, and 3 bases had no gene match. From germline, CDR1 is KGHSH and CDR2 LQKENI. The CDR3 totals 14 residues. The CDR3 loop is CASSPGRGEETQYF. Written as DNA, the CDR3 is TGTGCCAGCTCACCAGGGAGGGGAGAAGAGACCCAGTACTTC.